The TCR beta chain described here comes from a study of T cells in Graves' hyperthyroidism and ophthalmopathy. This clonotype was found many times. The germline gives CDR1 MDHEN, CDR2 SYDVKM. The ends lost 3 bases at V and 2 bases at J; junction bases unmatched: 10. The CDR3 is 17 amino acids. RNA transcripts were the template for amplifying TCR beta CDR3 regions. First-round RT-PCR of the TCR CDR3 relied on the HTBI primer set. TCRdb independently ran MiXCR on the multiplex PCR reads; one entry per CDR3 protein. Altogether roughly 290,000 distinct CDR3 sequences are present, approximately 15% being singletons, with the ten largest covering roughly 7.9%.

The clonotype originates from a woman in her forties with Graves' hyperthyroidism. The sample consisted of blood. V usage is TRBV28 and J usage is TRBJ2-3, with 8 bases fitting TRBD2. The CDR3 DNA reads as TGTGCCAGCAGTTTGCCGAGCGGGAGAGGGAACACAGATACGCAGTATTTT. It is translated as CASSLPSGRGNTDTQYF.